This TCR beta chain appears in the sequencing data of a study of neurological immune-mediated disorders (dated by TCRdb to about 2019). Regarding the research as a whole: Using UMI-based sequencing, the study compared peripheral blood TCR-beta repertoires from patients with HTLV-I-associated myelopathy (HAM/TSP), patients with multiple sclerosis, and healthy controls. Of the 60 to 70 subjects in the cohort, about 14 were HAM/TSP patients, roughly 35 were multiple sclerosis patients, and roughly 20 were healthy controls. Longitudinal samples, technical triplicates and paired sorted CD4+ and CD8+ T-cell subsets, alongside PBMC samples, were included among the 90 to 130 TCR-beta libraries.

As regards this clonotype: Its specific antigen is unknown. One base away there is no much larger clone; base qualities are not given.

Summary of the overall study and its limitations: TCR clonal expansion was highest in HAM/TSP patients and lowest in MS patients, with MS patients falling below even healthy controls. Expanded clones from different subjects shared no identical CDR3 amino acid sequences, which suggests that TCR-beta repertoires were private in all groups.

Blood bank volunteers in Maryland, USA served as the healthy controls. Sorted-subset TCR libraries were prepared from around 1 million sorted CD4+ or CD8+ T cells. PBMCs were separated from peripheral blood using Ficoll-Hypaque density gradient centrifugation and then cryopreserved in liquid nitrogen. The study also sequenced paired sorted CD4+ and CD8+ subsets from healthy controls, HAM/TSP patients and MS patients. cDNA was synthesized by template-switch 5'RACE using a primer with a 10-nucleotide random unique molecular identifier that tagged each TCR transcript. Every sequencing run yielded over 200 million TCR-beta sequences covering 15-18 subjects. Total RNA was extracted with the RNeasy kit. Using the KAPA Real-time Library Amplification kit, TCR-beta VDJ regions were amplified with primers for the TCR constant region and the 5'RACE anchor. Sample indexes and Illumina adaptors were added in a first PCR, and a second PCR then increased library yield. After Ampure bead purification, the TCR product of roughly 650 bp was size-selected on a 2% E-gel SizeSelection system. Before pooling, libraries had their quality checked on a Bioanalyzer, their concentration measured with Qubit, and their quantity determined with the Kapa Library Quantification kit. An Illumina HiSeq 2500 was used to sequence the libraries paired-end at 2 x 150 bp. To increase sequence diversity, roughly 24-32% phiX was spiked into each library pool. The authors processed their data as follows. Quality-filtered reads were processed with the UMI-based MiGEC pipeline, and over 75% of raw TCR sequences were removed by the MiGEC pipeline during error correction. IMGT germline references were used for aligning VDJ genes, and each clonotype was defined as a unique CDR3 amino acid sequence together with its V-J genes. Clonal expansion, Shannon diversity, and CDR3 relatedness (CalcPairwiseDistances, ClusterSamples) were evaluated with VDJtools, and phylogenetic trees were built with CLCbio workbench. Clones with at least 8 unique UMIs were defined as expanded, with this threshold being based on coefficient-of-variation modelling across technical triplicates. The public reads were reanalyzed by TCRdb: fastp trimming at Q25, MiXCR alignment, in-frame beta chains only. Each CDR3 protein appears once, grouped with its most common genes and DNA. The V and J calls and clone size come from TCRdb's table, not from the authors' own analysis. For this sample there are around 19,000 distinct CDR3 sequences; around a tenth appear just once. Of the sample, over 25% is held by the ten largest clones.

Reading the germline V gene (reference sequence) gives CDR1 LNHNV and CDR2 YYDKDF. Including cysteine and phenylalanine, the CDR3 has 13 amino acids. Only the CDR3 part of the read is kept: 39 bases, read in frame from the first base. V loses 3 bases, J loses 4 bases, and the germline ends lie 9 bases apart. This TCR was sampled from a woman aged 45-59 years in good health. Sequenced sample: CD8+ T cells from blood. The sequence is built from TRBV15 and TRBJ1-1, with the D gene uncertain. The nucleotides are TGTGCCACCAGCAGCCCCCGCAGCACTGAAGCTTTCTTT. It translates as CATSSPRSTEAFF.